What follows is one T cell receptor beta chain and its context. Its matching antigen is unknown. Patients were excluded for autoimmune disease history or systemic immunosuppression. This specimen belongs to a study of OX40 agonist ivuxolimab in advanced cancers. Study in general: Ivuxolimab, an agonist antibody against OX40 (CD134), was given to patients.

Germline V lookup: CDR1 MGHDK, CDR2 SYGVNS. Germline trimming cut 5 bases from V and 5 bases from J; bases unmatched to any gene: 6. The CDR3 loop spans 14 amino acids. Assay: immunoSEQ multiplex PCR; the TCRdb copy retains only in-frame clones and omits some. This sample has around 99,000 clones; roughly 90% occur once, and the top ten carry roughly 1.3%. Overall study findings and caveats: In CD8+ T cells, expanded clones were on average more numerous than in CD4+. A proportion of nonresponders additionally exhibited low normalized T-cell clonal expansion.

The sequencing used CD4+ or CD8+ T cells sorted from blood, collected in a trial of the OX40 agonist ivuxolimab. The gene calls are TRBV25-1 and TRBJ2-1, with 7 bases fitting TRBD2. This receptor was taken from an adult with an advanced solid tumor such as melanoma, head and neck, liver or kidney cancer. The DNA for the CDR3 is TGTGCCAGCAGTTCGCGGGAGACCCACAATGAGCAGTTCTTC. This gives the protein CASSSRETHNEQFF.